This TCR beta chain was captured by sequencing in a study of blood T cell repertoires in COVID-19. V dropped 10 bases and J dropped 1 base, with 16 bases sitting between them. The germline CDR1 and CDR2 sequences are MNHEY and SVGAGI. The CDR3 extends over 14 amino acids. Measured with immunoSEQ multiplex PCR; TCRdb has only the in-frame clones, and not every one. The sample includes 250,000 to 350,000 clones, roughly 90% of them seen just once. The specimen was peripheral blood. J is TRBJ1-1 and V is TRBV6-5; D is unclear. This sequence originates from a woman younger than 45 with COVID-19, enrolled during active disease. CDR3 DNA: TGTGCCACCGGAGTACGTGGAGCGAACACTGAAGCTTTCTTT. Translation: CATGVRGANTEAFF.